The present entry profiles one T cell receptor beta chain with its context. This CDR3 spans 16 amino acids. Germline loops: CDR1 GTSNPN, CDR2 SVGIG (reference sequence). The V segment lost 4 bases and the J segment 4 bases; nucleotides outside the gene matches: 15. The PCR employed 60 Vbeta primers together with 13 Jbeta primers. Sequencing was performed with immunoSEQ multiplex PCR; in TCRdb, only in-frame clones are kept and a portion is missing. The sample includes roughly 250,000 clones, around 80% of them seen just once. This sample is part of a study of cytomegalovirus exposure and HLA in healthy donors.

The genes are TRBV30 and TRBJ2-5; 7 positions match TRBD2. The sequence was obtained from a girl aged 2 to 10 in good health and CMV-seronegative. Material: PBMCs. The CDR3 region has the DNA TGTGCCTGGAATTCTGCGGGAGAGGCGGCGTTAGAGACCCAGTACTTC. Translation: CAWNSAGEAALETQYF.